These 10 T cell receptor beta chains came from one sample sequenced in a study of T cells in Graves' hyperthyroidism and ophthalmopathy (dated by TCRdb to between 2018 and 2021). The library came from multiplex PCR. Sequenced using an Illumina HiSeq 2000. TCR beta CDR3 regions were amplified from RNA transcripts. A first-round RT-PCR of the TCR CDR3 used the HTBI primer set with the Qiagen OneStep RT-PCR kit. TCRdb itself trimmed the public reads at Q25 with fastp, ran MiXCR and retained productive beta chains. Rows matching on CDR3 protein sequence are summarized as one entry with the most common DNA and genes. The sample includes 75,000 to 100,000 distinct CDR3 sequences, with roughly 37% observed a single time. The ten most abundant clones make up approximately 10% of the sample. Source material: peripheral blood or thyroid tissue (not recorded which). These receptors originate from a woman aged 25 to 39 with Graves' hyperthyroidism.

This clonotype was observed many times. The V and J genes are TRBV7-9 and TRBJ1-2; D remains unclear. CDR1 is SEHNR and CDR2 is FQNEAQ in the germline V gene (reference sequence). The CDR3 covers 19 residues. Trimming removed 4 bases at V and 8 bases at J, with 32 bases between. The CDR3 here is CASSSYPTRPSSSLRGYTF. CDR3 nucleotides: TGTGCCAGCAGCTCATACCCCACCCGGCCTTCCTCGAGCTTGCGGGGCTACACCTTC. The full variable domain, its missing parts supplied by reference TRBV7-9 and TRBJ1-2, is DTGVSQNPRHKITKRGQNVTFRCDPISEHNRLYWYRQTLGQGPEFLTYFQNEAQLEKSRLLSDRFSAERPKGSFSTLEIQRTEQGDSAMYLCASSSYPTRPSSSLRGYTFGSGTRLTVV.

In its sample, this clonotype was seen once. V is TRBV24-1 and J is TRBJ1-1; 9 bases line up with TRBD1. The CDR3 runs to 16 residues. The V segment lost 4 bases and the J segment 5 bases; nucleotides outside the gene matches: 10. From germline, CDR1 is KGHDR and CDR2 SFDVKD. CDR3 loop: CATSEAGTGPQTEAFF. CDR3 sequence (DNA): TGTGCCACCAGTGAGGCCGGGACAGGGCCCCAAACTGAAGCTTTCTTT.

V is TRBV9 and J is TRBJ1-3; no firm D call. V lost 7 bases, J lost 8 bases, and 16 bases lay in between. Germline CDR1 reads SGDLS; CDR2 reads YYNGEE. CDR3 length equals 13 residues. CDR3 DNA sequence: TGTGCCAGCGGCGACGGCACGGGAGACACCATATATTTT. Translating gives CASGDGTGDTIYF. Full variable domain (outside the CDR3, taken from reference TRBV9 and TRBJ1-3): DSGVTQTPKHLITATGQRVTLRCSPRSGDLSVYWYQQSLDQGLQFLIQYYNGEERAKGNILERFSAQQFPDLHSELNLSSLELGDSALYFCASGDGTGDTIYFGEGSWLTVV.

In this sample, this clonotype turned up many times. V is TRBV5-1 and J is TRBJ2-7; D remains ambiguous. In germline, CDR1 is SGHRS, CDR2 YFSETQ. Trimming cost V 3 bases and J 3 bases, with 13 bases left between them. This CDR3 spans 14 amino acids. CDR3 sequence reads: CASSSLLDGYEQYF. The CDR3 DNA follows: TGCGCCAGCAGCTCCCTTCTGGACGGCTACGAGCAGTACTTC.

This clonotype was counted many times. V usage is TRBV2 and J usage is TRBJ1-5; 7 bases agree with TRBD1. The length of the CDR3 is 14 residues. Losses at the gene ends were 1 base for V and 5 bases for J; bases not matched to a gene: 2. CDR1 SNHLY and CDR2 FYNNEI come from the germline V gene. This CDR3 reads CASSEGGGDQPQHF. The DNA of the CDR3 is TGTGCCAGCAGTGAAGGAGGGGGCGATCAGCCCCAGCATTTT.

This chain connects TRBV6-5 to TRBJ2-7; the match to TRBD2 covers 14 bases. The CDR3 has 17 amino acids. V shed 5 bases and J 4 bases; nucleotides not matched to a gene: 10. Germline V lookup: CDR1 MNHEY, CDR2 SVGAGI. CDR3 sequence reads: CASSETSGRALSYEQYF. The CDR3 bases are TGTGCCAGCAGTGAGACTAGCGGGAGGGCCTTGTCTTACGAGCAGTACTTC.

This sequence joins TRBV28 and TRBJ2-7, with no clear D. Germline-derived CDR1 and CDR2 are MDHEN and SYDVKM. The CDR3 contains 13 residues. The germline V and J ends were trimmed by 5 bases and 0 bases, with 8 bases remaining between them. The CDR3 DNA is TGTGCCAGCAGTGAGTTTACCTCCTACGAGCAGTACTTC. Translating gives CASSEFTSYEQYF.

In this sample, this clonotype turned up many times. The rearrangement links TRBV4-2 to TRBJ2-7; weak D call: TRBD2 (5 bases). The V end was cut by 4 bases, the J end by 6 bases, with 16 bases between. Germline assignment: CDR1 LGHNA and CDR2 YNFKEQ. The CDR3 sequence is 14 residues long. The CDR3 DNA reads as TGTGCCAGCAGCCGCGGAATTAGCGCCGGCGAGCAGTACTTC. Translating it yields CASSRGISAGEQYF.

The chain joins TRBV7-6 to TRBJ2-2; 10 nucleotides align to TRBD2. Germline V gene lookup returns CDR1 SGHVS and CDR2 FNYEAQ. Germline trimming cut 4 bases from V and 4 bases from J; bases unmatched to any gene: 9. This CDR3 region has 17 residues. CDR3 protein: CASSSSASGRVTGELFF. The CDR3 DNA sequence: TGTGCCAGCAGCTCTTCGGCTAGCGGGAGAGTCACCGGGGAGCTGTTTTTT.

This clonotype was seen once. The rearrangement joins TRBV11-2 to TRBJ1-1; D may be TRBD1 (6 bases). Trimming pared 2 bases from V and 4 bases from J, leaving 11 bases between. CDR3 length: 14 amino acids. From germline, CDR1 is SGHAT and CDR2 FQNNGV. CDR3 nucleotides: TGTGCCAGCAGCTTAATAGGGGGGGTCACTGAAGCTTTCTTT. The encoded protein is CASSLIGGVTEAFF.